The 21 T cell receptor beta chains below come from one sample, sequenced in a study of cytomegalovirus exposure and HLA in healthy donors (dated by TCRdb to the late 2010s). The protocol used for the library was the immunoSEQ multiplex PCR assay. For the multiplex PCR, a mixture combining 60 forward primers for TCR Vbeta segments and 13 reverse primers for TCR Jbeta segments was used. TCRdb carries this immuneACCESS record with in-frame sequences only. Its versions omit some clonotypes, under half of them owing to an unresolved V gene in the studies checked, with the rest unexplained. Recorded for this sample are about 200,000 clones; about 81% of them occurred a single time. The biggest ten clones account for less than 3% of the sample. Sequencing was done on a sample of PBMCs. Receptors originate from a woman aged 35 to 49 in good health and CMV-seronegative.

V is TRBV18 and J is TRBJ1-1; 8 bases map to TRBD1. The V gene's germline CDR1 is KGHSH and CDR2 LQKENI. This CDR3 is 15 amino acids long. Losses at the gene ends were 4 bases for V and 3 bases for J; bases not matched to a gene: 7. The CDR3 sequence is CASSQAGGLDTEAFF. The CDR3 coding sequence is TGTGCCAGCTCACAAGCAGGGGGCTTGGACACTGAAGCTTTCTTT.

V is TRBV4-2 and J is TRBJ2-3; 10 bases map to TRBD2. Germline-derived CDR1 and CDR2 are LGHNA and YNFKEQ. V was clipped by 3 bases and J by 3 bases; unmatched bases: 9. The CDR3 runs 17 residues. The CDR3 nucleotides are TGTGCCAGCAGCCAGAGGTCCGCGACTAGCGGGACAGATACGCAGTATTTT. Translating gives CASSQRSATSGTDTQYF.

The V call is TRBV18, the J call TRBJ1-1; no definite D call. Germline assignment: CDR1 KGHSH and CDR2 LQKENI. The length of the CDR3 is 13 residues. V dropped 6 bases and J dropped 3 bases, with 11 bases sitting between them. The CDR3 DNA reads TGTGCCAGCTCCTTGGGCGCAGACACTGAAGCTTTCTTT. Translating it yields CASSLGADTEAFF.

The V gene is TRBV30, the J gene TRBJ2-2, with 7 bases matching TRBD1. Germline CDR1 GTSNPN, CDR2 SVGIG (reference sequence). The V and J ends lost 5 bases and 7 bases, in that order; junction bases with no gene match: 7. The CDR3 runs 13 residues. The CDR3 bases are TGTGCCTGGCGACCACAGGGGAACGGGGAGCTGTTTTTT. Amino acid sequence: CAWRPQGNGELFF.

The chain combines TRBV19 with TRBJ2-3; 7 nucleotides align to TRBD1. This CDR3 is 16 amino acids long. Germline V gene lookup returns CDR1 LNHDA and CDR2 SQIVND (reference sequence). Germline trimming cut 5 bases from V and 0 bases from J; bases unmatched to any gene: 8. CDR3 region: CASSRGGQSSTDTQYF. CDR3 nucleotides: TGTGCCAGTAGTCGAGGGGGCCAGAGTAGCACAGATACGCAGTATTTT.

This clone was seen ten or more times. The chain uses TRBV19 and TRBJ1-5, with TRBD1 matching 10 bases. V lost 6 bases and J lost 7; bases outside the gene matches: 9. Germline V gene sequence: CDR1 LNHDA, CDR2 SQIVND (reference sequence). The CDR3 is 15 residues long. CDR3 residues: CASSLRDRGRQPQHF. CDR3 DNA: TGTGCCAGTAGCCTTCGGGACAGGGGACGCCAGCCCCAGCATTTT. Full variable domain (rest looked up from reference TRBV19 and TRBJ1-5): DGGITQSPKYLFRKEGQNVTLSCEQNLNHDAMYWYRQDPGQGLRLIYYSQIVNDFQKGDIAEGYSVSREKKESFPLTVTSAQKNPTAFYLCASSLRDRGRQPQHFGDGTRLSIL.

CDR3 DNA sequence: TGTGCCAGCAGCTTAGGCAGGGACACCGGGGAGCTGTTTTTT. It specifies CASSLGRDTGELFF. V is TRBV7-3 and J is TRBJ2-2, with D perhaps matching TRBD1 (5 bases). Germline CDR1 reads SGHTA; CDR2 reads FQGTGA. This CDR3 has 14 residues. V lost 2 bases and J lost 3, with 7 bases in between.

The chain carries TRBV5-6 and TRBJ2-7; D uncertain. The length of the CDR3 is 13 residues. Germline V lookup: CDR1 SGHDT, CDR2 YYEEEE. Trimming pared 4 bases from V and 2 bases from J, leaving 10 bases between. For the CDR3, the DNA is TGTGCCAGCAGCGTCGGGTCAGCCTACGAGCAGTACTTC. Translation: CASSVGSAYEQYF.

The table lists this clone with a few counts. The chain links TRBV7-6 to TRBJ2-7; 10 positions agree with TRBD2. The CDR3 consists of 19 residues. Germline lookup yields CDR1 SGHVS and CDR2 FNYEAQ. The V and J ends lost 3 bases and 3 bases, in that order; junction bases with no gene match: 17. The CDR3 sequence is CASSFQSSRTSGDLYEQYF. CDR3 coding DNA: TGTGCCAGCAGCTTCCAAAGTTCAAGGACTAGCGGAGATCTCTACGAGCAGTACTTC. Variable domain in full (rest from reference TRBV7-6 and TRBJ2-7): GAGVSQSPRYKVTKRGQDVALRCDPISGHVSLYWYRQALGQGPEFLTYFNYEAQQDKSGLPNDRFSAERPEGSISTLTIQRTEQRDSAMYRCASSFQSSRTSGDLYEQYFGPGTRLTVT.

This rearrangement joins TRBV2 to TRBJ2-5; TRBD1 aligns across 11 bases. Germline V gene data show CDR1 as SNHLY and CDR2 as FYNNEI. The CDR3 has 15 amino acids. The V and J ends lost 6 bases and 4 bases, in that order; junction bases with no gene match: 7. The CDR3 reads CASSPSGTGGETQYF. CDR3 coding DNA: TGTGCCAGCAGCCCTTCCGGGACAGGGGGAGAGACCCAGTACTTC.

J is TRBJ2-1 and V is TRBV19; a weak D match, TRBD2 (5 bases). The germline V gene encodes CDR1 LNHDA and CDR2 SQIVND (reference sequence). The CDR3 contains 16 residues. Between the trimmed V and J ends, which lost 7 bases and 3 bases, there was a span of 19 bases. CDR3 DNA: TGTGCCAGTACTCATAGGAGGCTACCCAGCTACAATGAGCAGTTCTTC. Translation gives CASTHRRLPSYNEQFF.

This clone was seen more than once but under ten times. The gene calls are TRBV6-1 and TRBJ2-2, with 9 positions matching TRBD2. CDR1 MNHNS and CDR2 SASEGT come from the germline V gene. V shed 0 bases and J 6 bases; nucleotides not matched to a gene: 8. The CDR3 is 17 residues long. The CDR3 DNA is TGTGCCAGCAGTGAAGCCCTAGCGGGAAACTCCGCCGGGGAGCTGTTTTTT. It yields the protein CASSEALAGNSAGELFF.

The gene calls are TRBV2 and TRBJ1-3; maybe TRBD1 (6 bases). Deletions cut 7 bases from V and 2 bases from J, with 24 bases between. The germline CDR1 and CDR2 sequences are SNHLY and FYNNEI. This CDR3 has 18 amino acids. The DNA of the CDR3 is TGTGCCAGCACATTTTCTTTCGGGGGGCAGATGGCTGGAAACACCATATATTTT. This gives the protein CASTFSFGGQMAGNTIYF.

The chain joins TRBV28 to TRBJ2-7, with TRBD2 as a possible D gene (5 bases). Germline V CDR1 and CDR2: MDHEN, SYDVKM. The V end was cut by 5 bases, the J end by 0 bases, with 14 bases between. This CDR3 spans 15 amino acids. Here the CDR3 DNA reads TGTGCCAGCAGTCCAGGCGGGTCGTCCTCCTACGAGCAGTACTTC. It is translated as CASSPGGSSSYEQYF.

The CDR3 DNA follows: TGTGCCAGCAGGATACACAGGGGATCCACCTACGAGCAGTACTTC. It is translated as CASRIHRGSTYEQYF. The rearrangement uses TRBV28 and TRBJ2-7, with 7 bases lining up with TRBD1. The junction had 10 bases not matched to a gene; V was cut back by 6 bases and J by 2 bases. The V gene's germline CDR1 is MDHEN and CDR2 SYDVKM. There are 15 residues in the CDR3.

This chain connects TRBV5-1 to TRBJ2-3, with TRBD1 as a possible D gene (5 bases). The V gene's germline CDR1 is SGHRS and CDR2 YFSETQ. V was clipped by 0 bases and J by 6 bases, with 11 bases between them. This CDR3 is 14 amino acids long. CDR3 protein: CASSLGQSLDTQYF. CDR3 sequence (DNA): TGCGCCAGCAGCTTGGGACAGTCTCTGGATACGCAGTATTTT. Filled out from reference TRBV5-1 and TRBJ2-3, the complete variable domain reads KAGVTQTPRYLIKTRGQQVTLSCSPISGHRSVSWYQQTPGQGLQFLFEYFSETQRNKGNFPGRFSGRQFSNSRSEMNVSTLELGDSALYLCASSLGQSLDTQYFGPGTRLTVL.

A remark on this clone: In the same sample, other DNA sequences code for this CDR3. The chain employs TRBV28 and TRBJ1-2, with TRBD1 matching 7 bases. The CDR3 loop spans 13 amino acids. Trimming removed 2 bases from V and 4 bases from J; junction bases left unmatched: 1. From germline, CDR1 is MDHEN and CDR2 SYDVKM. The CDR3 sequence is CASSLDRAYGYTF. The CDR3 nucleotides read TGTGCCAGCAGTTTAGACAGGGCCTATGGCTACACCTTC.

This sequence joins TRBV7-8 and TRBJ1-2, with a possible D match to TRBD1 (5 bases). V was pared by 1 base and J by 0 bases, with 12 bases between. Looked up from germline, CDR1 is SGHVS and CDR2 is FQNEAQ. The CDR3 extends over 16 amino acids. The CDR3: CASSLGWGDSNYGYTF. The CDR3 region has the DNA TGTGCCAGCAGCTTAGGTTGGGGGGATTCTAACTATGGCTACACCTTC.

The CDR3 spells CASSRTGGLSGELFF. The DNA for the CDR3 is TGCGCCAGCAGTCGGACAGGGGGCTTATCCGGGGAGCTGTTTTTT. The V gene is TRBV5-1, the J gene TRBJ2-2; 11 nucleotides align to TRBD1. The length of the CDR3 is 15 residues. The trim removed 5 bases at V and 6 bases at J, leaving 6 bases unmatched. Germline V CDR1 and CDR2: SGHRS, YFSETQ.

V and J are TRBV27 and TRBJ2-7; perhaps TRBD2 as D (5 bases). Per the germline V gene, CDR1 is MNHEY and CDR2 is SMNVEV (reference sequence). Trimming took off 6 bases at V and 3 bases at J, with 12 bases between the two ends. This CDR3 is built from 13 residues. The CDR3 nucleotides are TGTGCCAGCAGGCGGGCGGCCTACTACGAGCAGTACTTC. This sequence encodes CASRRAAYYEQYF.

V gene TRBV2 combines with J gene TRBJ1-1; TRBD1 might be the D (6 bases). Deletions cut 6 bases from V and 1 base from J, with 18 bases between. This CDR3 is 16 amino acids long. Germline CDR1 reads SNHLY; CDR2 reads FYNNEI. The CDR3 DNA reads TGTGCCAGCAGCCACGGCCGCCAGACAGGGAACACTGAAGCTTTCTTT. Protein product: CASSHGRQTGNTEAFF.